This T cell receptor (beta chain) was sequenced in a study of neurological immune-mediated disorders. General study results and limits: The authors found no clinical or MRI feature associated with the multiple sclerosis repertoire cluster. It was HTLV-1-associated myelopathy that showed the most TCR clonal expansion, while multiple sclerosis showed the least, falling below healthy controls.

A total of 2 million PBMCs stored at -80 degrees C provided the unsorted libraries. It was by 5'RACE with 10-nucleotide random UMIs that the cDNA was made. TCRdb independently ran MiXCR on the 5' RACE reads; one entry per CDR3 protein. The sample includes 50,000 or so distinct CDR3 sequences, 3% to 4% of them seen just once. The CDR3 runs to 14 residues. The V and J ends lost 6 bases and 7 bases respectively, with 16 bases between them. Germline V gene lookup returns CDR1 SGHNT and CDR2 YYREEE (reference sequence). There are many counts of this clonotype. Antigen unknown. This clonotype was sampled from a woman aged 60-75 years with multiple sclerosis. The sample taken for sequencing was PBMCs. The chain carries TRBV5-4 and TRBJ2-2; no reliable D call. The CDR3 region has the DNA TGTGCCAGCATTAGTGGGGAACCGGGCGGGGAGCTGTTTTTT. Protein product: CASISGEPGGELFF.